This is a list of T cell receptor beta chains from one sample in a study of shared clonotypes between healthy human individuals. Measured with immunoSEQ multiplex PCR; TCRdb has only the in-frame clones, and not every one. The sample yields some 480,000 clones, approximately 79% seen once. Sequencing was performed on PBMCs. The receptors here all came from a woman aged 35 to 49 in good health. Some clones in this sample may be carry-over from other donors' samples. The CDR3 runs from the conserved cysteine through the conserved F or W. A D gene is named only where the DNA matches it firmly. Only some rows state a clone size, as once, few, many or a class for expanded clones.

TRBV15	TRBD2	TRBJ2-7	few	TGTGCCACCAGCAGAGATAGGGGCGGGAGGGGCTACGAGCAGTACTTC	CATSRDRGGRGYEQYF
TRBV6-5	TRBD2	TRBJ2-1	few	TGTGCCAGCAGCTGGGAGCGGGAGAGGAATGAGCAGTTCTTC	CASSWERERNEQFF
TRBV15	-	TRBJ2-3	-	TGTGCCACCAGCACAAAAGGACAGCGATCTTGGGATACGCAGTATTTT	CATSTKGQRSWDTQYF
TRBV7-8	TRBD1	TRBJ1-5	-	TGTGCCAGCAGCTTAGGACAGGGGGGGAGTCAGCCCCAGCATTTT	CASSLGQGGSQPQHF
TRBV19	-	TRBJ1-2	-	TGTGCCAGTCACCCCTCGGCCTCCAGGTTGTGGGGCTATGGCTACACCTTC	CASHPSASRLWGYGYTF
TRBV2	-	TRBJ1-2	-	TGTGCCAGCAGTCCCGAGTATGGCTACACCTTC	CASSPEYGYTF
TRBV5-1	-	TRBJ2-6	-	TGCGCCAGCAGCTTGATCCCTGGGGGGGCCAACGTCCTGACTTTC	CASSLIPGGANVLTF
TRBV4-1	-	TRBJ1-1	-	TGCGCCAGCAGCCAAGATTGGGGATTCTGGGCTTTCTTT	CASSQDWGFWAFF
TRBV7-3	-	TRBJ2-1	-	TGTGCCAGCAGCTTAGAAAAGGGCGGCATGAATGAGCAGTTCTTC	CASSLEKGGMNEQFF
TRBV5-4	TRBD1	TRBJ2-5	-	TGTGCCAGCAGCCCTAACAGGGGACCTCAAGAGACCCAGTACTTC	CASSPNRGPQETQYF
TRBV11-1	-	TRBJ2-3	-	TGTGCCAGCAGCTTAGAAGGGGCGAGGACAGATACGCAGTATTTT	CASSLEGARTDTQYF
TRBV21-1	-	TRBJ2-3	few	TGTGCCAGCAGCGAACGGGAGTCATCCACAGATACGCAGTATTTT	CASSERESSTDTQYF
TRBV2	TRBD2	TRBJ2-1	-	TGTGCCAGCACAGTTACGGGACTACTTACGAATGAGCAGTTCTTC	CASTVTGLLTNEQFF
TRBV6-6	-	TRBJ1-2	-	TGTGCCAGCAGTTACCAGTCGGGACAAATTGGCTACACCTTC	CASSYQSGQIGYTF
TRBV2	-	TRBJ2-5	-	TGTGCCAGCAGTCAGGGGTTACGGGAGACCCAGTACTTC	CASSQGLRETQYF
TRBV2	-	TRBJ1-1	-	TGTGCCAGCATCCCTCGGACTGAAGCTTTCTTT	CASIPRTEAFF
TRBV5-4	TRBD1	TRBJ2-5	-	TGTGCCAGCAGCTTGCCTGGACAGGGTGGTGGGGAGACCCAGTACTTC	CASSLPGQGGGETQYF